This T cell receptor beta chain originates from a study of blood T cell repertoires in COVID-19. There are a few counts of this clone. The CDR3 is made up of 12 amino acids. CDR1 is WNHNN, CDR2 SYGVQD, per germline (reference sequence). Trimming cost V 2 bases and J 15 bases; bases outside gene matches: 6. Study processing details: Estimated nucleated cell counts came from reference gene primer amplification. Assay used: immunoSEQ multiplex PCR; TCRdb lists only in-frame clones, some missing. V and J calls and clone size are those listed in that table; D and trimming were worked out from the DNA. The table shows hundreds of thousands of clones, with just over 85% occurring only once. Living in about 25 US areas, the participants were between roughly 18 and 89 years of age. Two negative PCRs, clearance, or symptom resolution had been documented for recovered Cohort 3 donors.

This TCR was sampled from a man in his thirties or forties who had recovered from COVID-19. The sequencing sample was made of PBMCs or T cells enriched from blood (not recorded which). The chain employs TRBV10-1 and TRBJ2-1; 8 bases agree with TRBD2. CDR3 sequence reads: CASSEPGLGRFF. The CDR3 nucleotides are TGCGCCAGCAGTGAGCCGGGACTAGGGCGGTTCTTC.